These 19 T cell receptor beta chains came from one sample sequenced in a study of OX40 agonist ivuxolimab in advanced cancers. Assay: immunoSEQ multiplex PCR; the TCRdb copy retains only in-frame clones and omits some. The table shows roughly 86,000 clones, with approximately 90% occurring only once. Material: CD4+ or CD8+ T cells sorted from blood, obtained in a trial of the OX40 agonist ivuxolimab. The source is an adult with an advanced solid tumor such as melanoma, head and neck, liver or kidney cancer.

Comments on this clone: The sample contains more than one DNA sequence encoding this CDR3. The chain uses TRBV18 and TRBJ2-2; no definite D call. Looked up from germline, CDR1 is KGHSH and CDR2 is LQKENI. The CDR3 contains 13 residues. V was pared by 3 bases and J by 3 bases, with 5 bases between. CDR3 sequence: CASSPRDTGELFF. The CDR3 coding sequence is TGTGCCAGCTCACCCCGGGACACCGGGGAGCTGTTTTTT. The variable domain in full, completed from reference TRBV18 and TRBJ2-2, reads NAGVMQNPRHLVRRRGQEARLRCSPMKGHSHVYWYRQLPEEGLKFMVYLQKENIIDESGMPKERFSAEFPKEGPSILRIQQVVRGDSAAYFCASSPRDTGELFFGEGSRLTVL.

The rearrangement uses TRBV19 and TRBJ1-5; 7 bases match TRBD1. The V gene end was trimmed by 4 bases and the J gene end by 0 bases; junction bases not matched to a gene: 9. The germline CDR1 and CDR2 sequences are LNHDA and SQIVND (reference sequence). CDR3 length equals 17 residues. The CDR3 protein is CASSSGTAVHSNQPQHF. CDR3 in DNA: TGTGCCAGTAGTAGCGGGACAGCTGTTCATAGCAATCAGCCCCAGCATTTT. The entire variable domain, with the rest obtained from reference TRBV19 and TRBJ1-5, is as follows: DGGITQSPKYLFRKEGQNVTLSCEQNLNHDAMYWYRQDPGQGLRLIYYSQIVNDFQKGDIAEGYSVSREKKESFPLTVTSAQKNPTAFYLCASSSGTAVHSNQPQHFGDGTRLSIL.

This clone was detected only a few times. The V and J genes are TRBV19 and TRBJ1-2; D is undetermined. CDR1 is LNHDA and CDR2 is SQIVND in the germline V gene (reference sequence). The CDR3 runs to 12 residues. Trimming took 11 bases from V and 2 from J, leaving 12 bases between them. In DNA form, the CDR3 reads TGTGCCGTGGGATTTGGGAACTATGGCTACACCTTC. It encodes CAVGFGNYGYTF.

The rearrangement uses TRBV28 and TRBJ2-2; weak D call: TRBD2 (6 bases). The CDR3 spans 12 residues. Germline V lookup: CDR1 MDHEN, CDR2 SYDVKM. The V and J ends lost 7 bases and 5 bases respectively, with 8 bases between them. CDR3 nucleotides: TGTGCCAGCAAACTAGCAACCGGGGAGCTGTTTTTT. This codes for CASKLATGELFF.

V gene TRBV18 combines with J gene TRBJ2-5; 8 positions agree with TRBD2. The CDR3 has 15 amino acids. Per germline, CDR1 KGHSH and CDR2 LQKENI. V lost 0 bases and J lost 4; bases outside the gene matches: 4. The CDR3 nucleotides are TGTGCCAGCTCACCACCGATGCGGGGGGCAGAGACCCAGTACTTC. This translates into CASSPPMRGAETQYF.

The J gene is TRBJ2-5, the V gene TRBV20-1; tentatively, D is TRBD2 (5 bases). The length of the CDR3 is 11 residues. Germline values: CDR1 DFQATT, CDR2 SNEGSKA (reference sequence). Deletions cut 5 bases from V and 6 bases from J, with 10 bases between. CDR3 protein: CSAPGLKTQYF. The CDR3 DNA sequence: TGCAGTGCTCCAGGACTGAAGACCCAGTACTTC.

The table lists this clone with a few counts. V is TRBV2 and J is TRBJ2-3; D not resolved. Per the germline V gene, CDR1 is SNHLY and CDR2 is FYNNEI. There are 13 residues in the CDR3. Trimming removed 4 bases from V and 3 bases from J, with 8 bases in between. CDR3 nucleotides: TGTGCCAGCAGTGGCCCCTTTACAGATACGCAGTATTTT. This translates into CASSGPFTDTQYF.

The chain employs TRBV30 and TRBJ2-1, with 16 bases matching TRBD2. Trimming at V came to 3 bases and at J to 13 bases, leaving 9 bases not matched to a gene. Germline CDR1 reads GTSNPN; CDR2 reads SVGIG (reference sequence). The CDR3 consists of 15 residues. This CDR3 reads CAWRPGLAGGPGQFF. CDR3 nucleotide sequence: TGTGCCTGGAGGCCGGGACTAGCGGGAGGGCCGGGCCAGTTCTTC.

The chain links TRBV28 to TRBJ1-2; D is uncertain. CDR3 length: 14 amino acids. The ends were cut back, 6 bases at V and 4 bases at J, with 15 bases in the middle. From germline, CDR1 is MDHEN and CDR2 SYDVKM. In DNA, the CDR3 is TGTGCCAGCAGGCCACCCACAACGTCCTATGGCTACACCTTC. Its protein product is CASRPPTTSYGYTF.

V and J are TRBV28 and TRBJ2-6, with 9 positions matching TRBD1. The CDR3 spans 19 residues. The V and J ends lost 6 bases and 0 bases, in that order; junction bases with no gene match: 12. Looked up from germline, CDR1 is MDHEN and CDR2 is SYDVKM. As DNA, the CDR3 is TGTGCCAGCAGCCTTACCGGGACAGGGCCTCTCTCTGGGGCCAACGTCCTGACTTTC. This sequence encodes CASSLTGTGPLSGANVLTF. The full variable domain, completed using reference TRBV28 and TRBJ2-6, is DVKVTQSSRYLVKRTGEKVFLECVQDMDHENMFWYRQDPGLGLRLIYFSYDVKMKEKGDIPEGYSVSREKKERFSLILESASTNQTSMYLCASSLTGTGPLSGANVLTFGAGSRLTVL.

The chain employs TRBV10-1 and TRBJ1-1; possible D gene TRBD1, 6 bases. This CDR3 contains 12 residues. V lost 4 bases and J lost 10, with 13 bases in between. From germline, CDR1 is WNHNN and CDR2 SYGVQD (reference sequence). CDR3 in amino acids: CASSGGAQGAFF. In DNA form, the CDR3 reads TGCGCCAGCAGTGGGGGGGCACAGGGAGCTTTCTTT.

This clone was found once. The rearrangement joins TRBV27 to TRBJ2-5; D remains ambiguous. The CDR3 extends over 11 amino acids. V lost 3 bases and J 5 bases, leaving 4 bases between the germline ends. Germline V lookup: CDR1 MNHEY, CDR2 SMNVEV (reference sequence). The CDR3 sequence: CASSFLETQYF. Here the CDR3 DNA reads TGTGCCAGCAGTTTCCTGGAGACCCAGTACTTC.

CDR3 coding DNA: TGTGCCAGCAGCTTACGGCGGAACACTGAAGCTTTCTTT. This sequence encodes CASSLRRNTEAFF. The gene calls are TRBV7-2 and TRBJ1-1; D remains ambiguous. Per the germline V gene, CDR1 is SGHTA and CDR2 is FQGNSA. The CDR3 consists of 13 residues. V was pared by 2 bases and J by 1 base, with 5 bases between.

The J gene is TRBJ1-4, the V gene TRBV28; possible D gene TRBD1, 6 bases. This CDR3 contains 14 residues. V lost 6 bases and J 3 bases, leaving 11 bases between the germline ends. Germline V gene lookup returns CDR1 MDHEN and CDR2 SYDVKM. CDR3 sequence: CASRETGPNEKLFF. The CDR3 coding sequence is TGTGCCAGCAGAGAGACAGGACCTAATGAAAAACTGTTTTTT.

This chain connects TRBV2 to TRBJ2-3, with D unclear. V dropped 8 bases and J dropped 5 bases, with 11 bases sitting between them. Germline CDR1 SNHLY, CDR2 FYNNEI. The CDR3 runs 12 residues. This CDR3 is CASGPTGDTQYF. The CDR3 region has the DNA TGTGCCAGCGGACCGACTGGAGATACGCAGTATTTT.

This chain connects TRBV7-2 to TRBJ1-1; D not resolved. Germline V CDR1 and CDR2: SGHTA, FQGNSA. CDR3 length: 14 residues. With 4 bases removed from V and 1 base from J, the gap between germline ends came to 10 bases. The CDR3 sequence: CASSSGGENTEAFF. CDR3 coding DNA: TGTGCCAGCAGCTCAGGCGGGGAGAACACTGAAGCTTTCTTT.

This chain connects TRBV19 to TRBJ1-2, with 7 bases lining up with TRBD1. Germline values: CDR1 LNHDA, CDR2 SQIVND (reference sequence). The CDR3 has 15 residues. The V gene end was trimmed by 5 bases and the J gene end by 8 bases; junction bases not matched to a gene: 14. As DNA, the CDR3 is TGTGCCAGTAGTCCGGCGGACAGGAGATCGATGGGCTACACCTTC. Protein product: CASSPADRRSMGYTF.

The chain recombines TRBV29-1 with TRBJ1-1, with D possibly matching TRBD1 (6 bases). Trimming took 4 bases from V and 4 from J, leaving 10 bases between them. Germline CDR1 SQVTM, CDR2 ANQGSEA. This CDR3 has 12 amino acids. This CDR3 reads CSVVGGGTEAFF. The CDR3 DNA sequence: TGCAGCGTTGTCGGGGGCGGCACTGAAGCTTTCTTT.

The J gene is TRBJ2-7, the V gene TRBV28; 8 nucleotides align to TRBD2. The CDR3 sequence is 16 residues long. CDR1 MDHEN and CDR2 SYDVKM come from the germline V gene. V trimming: 5 bases; J trimming: 5 bases; junction bases outside the gene matches: 14. The CDR3: CASSPAPGGGENEQYF. The CDR3 coding sequence is TGTGCCAGCAGTCCCGCCCCGGGGGGGGGCGAAAACGAGCAGTACTTC.